This TCR beta chain was sequenced for a study of CD8 T cells in ankylosing spondylitis. Findings and limits, study-wide: Certain motif variants had earlier been reported in reactive arthritis synovial fluid and blood. Enrichment of disease-linked clones was reportedly significant in matched ankylosing spondylitis synovial fluid.

This clonotype was seen repeatedly, ten times or more. Antigen specificity is unknown. TCRdb analysed the 5' RACE reads with MiXCR anew, one entry per CDR3 protein. Altogether some 350,000 distinct CDR3 sequences are present, over 12% being singletons, with the ten largest covering around 0.99%. The V gene end was trimmed by 2 bases and the J gene end by 3 bases; junction bases not matched to a gene: 4. Germline loops: CDR1 SGHAT, CDR2 FQNNGV. This CDR3 contains 16 residues. The clonotype was recovered from a male donor with ankylosing spondylitis or in good health (not recorded which). The sequenced sample was blood, either unsorted or a sorted T cell fraction (not recorded which). The chain is built from TRBV11-2 and TRBJ2-3; 11 bases align to TRBD2. This chain's CDR3 is CASSLTSGSGTDTQYF. CDR3 coding DNA: TGTGCCAGCAGCTTAACTAGCGGGAGTGGGACAGATACGCAGTATTTT.